The 6 T cell receptor beta chains below all came from one sample that was sequenced in a study of blood T cells in healthy people across ages. Sample-barcoded 5' priming and a J-beta primer mix drove a second PCR of roughly 7 to 11 cycles. One entry per CDR3 protein, called by TCRdb with MiXCR from the 5' RACE reads. This sample yields hundreds of thousands of distinct CDR3 sequences, of which under 30% are seen a single time; less than 3.5% belongs to the top ten. This same sample was also taken into another study, of T cells of mothers and their children.

Material: blood. The receptors here all came from a boy aged 5-17 years in good health.

This clonotype was seen a few times. The chain couples TRBV3-1 to TRBJ2-7, with TRBD1 identical over 7 bases. Losses at the gene ends were 6 bases for V and 3 bases for J; bases not matched to a gene: 11. CDR1 is LGHDT, CDR2 YNNKEL, per germline (reference sequence). This CDR3 has 15 residues. CDR3 sequence (DNA): TGTGCCAGCAGTCAAAGGGACAGCCGAGACTACGAGCAGTACTTC. It codes for CASSQRDSRDYEQYF.

The chain carries TRBV10-3 and TRBJ2-5; 7 nucleotides match TRBD1. The CDR3 spans 13 residues. The V and J ends lost 2 bases and 4 bases, in that order; junction bases with no gene match: 1. Germline values: CDR1 ENHRY, CDR2 SYGVKD. The CDR3 DNA sequence: TGTGCCATCAGTGAGCGGGACAGAGAGACCCAGTACTTC. Translation: CAISERDRETQYF.

In this sample, this clonotype turned up a few times. Written as DNA, the CDR3 is TGCAGCGTTGAATGGGGACAGTGGCCCTACGAGCAGTACTTC. As protein: CSVEWGQWPYEQYF. The chain couples TRBV29-1 to TRBJ2-7, with TRBD1 matching over 7 bases. Germline CDR1 reads SQVTM; CDR2 reads ANQGSEA. This CDR3 has 14 amino acids. Trimming at V came to 2 bases and at J to 2 bases, leaving 6 bases not matched to a gene.

The chain has TRBV12-5 and TRBJ1-1, with D uncertain. The V and J ends lost 0 bases and 7 bases respectively, with 12 bases between them. The CDR3 sequence is 14 residues long. The germline V gene has CDR1 LGHNT and CDR2 FRNRAP. The chain's CDR3 is CASGLVSGSNEAFF. CDR3 coding DNA: TGTGCTAGTGGTTTGGTCTCGGGATCTAATGAAGCTTTCTTT.

This sequence joins TRBV20-1 and TRBJ1-4; tentatively, D is TRBD1 (6 bases). The CDR3 covers 16 residues. Germline V gene sequence: CDR1 DFQATT, CDR2 SNEGSKA (reference sequence). Trimming removed 6 bases from V and 6 bases from J, with 23 bases in between. CDR3 sequence (DNA): TGCAGTGCCCCAGACCGGGCCCGAGCAGGGGATGAAAAACTGTTTTTT. Translation gives CSAPDRARAGDEKLFF.

V usage is TRBV3-1 and J usage is TRBJ1-2; D gene uncertain. This CDR3 comprises 13 residues. The V gene lost 1 base and the J gene lost 4 bases, with 7 bases spanning the gap. Germline assignment: CDR1 LGHDT and CDR2 YNNKEL (reference sequence). The CDR3 sequence: CASSQGAAYGYTF. Written as DNA, the CDR3 is TGTGCCAGCAGCCAAGGGGCAGCCTATGGCTACACCTTC.